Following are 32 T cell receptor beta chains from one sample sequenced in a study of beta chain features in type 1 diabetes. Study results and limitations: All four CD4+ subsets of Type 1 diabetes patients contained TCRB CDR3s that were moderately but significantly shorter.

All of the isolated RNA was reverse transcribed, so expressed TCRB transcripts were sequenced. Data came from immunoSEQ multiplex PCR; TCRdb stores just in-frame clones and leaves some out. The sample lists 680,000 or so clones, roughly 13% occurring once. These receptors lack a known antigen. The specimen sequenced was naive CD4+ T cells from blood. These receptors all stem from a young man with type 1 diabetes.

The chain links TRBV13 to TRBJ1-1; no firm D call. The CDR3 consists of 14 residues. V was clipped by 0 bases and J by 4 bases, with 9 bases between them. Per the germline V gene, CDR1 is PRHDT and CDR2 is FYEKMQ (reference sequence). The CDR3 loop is CASSLGRTPTEAFF. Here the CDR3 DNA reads TGTGCCAGCAGCTTAGGACGGACCCCCACTGAAGCTTTCTTT.

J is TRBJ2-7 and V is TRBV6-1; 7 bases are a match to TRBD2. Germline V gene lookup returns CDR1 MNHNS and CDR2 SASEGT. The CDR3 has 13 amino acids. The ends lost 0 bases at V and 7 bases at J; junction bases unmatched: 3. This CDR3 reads CASSEAGLWEQYF. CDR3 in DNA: TGTGCCAGCAGTGAAGCGGGACTATGGGAGCAGTACTTC.

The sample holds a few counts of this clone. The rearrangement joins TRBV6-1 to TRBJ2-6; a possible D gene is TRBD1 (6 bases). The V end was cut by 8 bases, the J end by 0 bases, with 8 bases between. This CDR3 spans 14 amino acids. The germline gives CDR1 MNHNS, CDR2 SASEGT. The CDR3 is CASAGASGANVLTF. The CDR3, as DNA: TGTGCCAGCGCAGGGGCCTCTGGGGCCAACGTCCTGACTTTC.

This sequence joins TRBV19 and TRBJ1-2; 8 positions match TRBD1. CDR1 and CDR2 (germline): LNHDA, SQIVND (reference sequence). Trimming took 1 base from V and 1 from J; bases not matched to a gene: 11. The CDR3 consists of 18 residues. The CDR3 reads CASSIARQGRRNNYGYTF. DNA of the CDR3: TGTGCCAGTAGTATAGCCCGACAGGGGAGGAGGAATAACTATGGCTACACCTTC. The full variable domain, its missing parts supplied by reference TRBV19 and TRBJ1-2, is DGGITQSPKYLFRKEGQNVTLSCEQNLNHDAMYWYRQDPGQGLRLIYYSQIVNDFQKGDIAEGYSVSREKKESFPLTVTSAQKNPTAFYLCASSIARQGRRNNYGYTFGSGTRLTVV.

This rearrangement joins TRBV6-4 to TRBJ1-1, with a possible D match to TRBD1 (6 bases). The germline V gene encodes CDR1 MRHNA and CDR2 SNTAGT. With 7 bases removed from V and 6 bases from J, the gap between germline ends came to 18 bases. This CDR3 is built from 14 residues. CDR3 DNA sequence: TGTGCCAGCACCCCACAAGGGGGGGCGGCTGAAGCTTTCTTT. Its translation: CASTPQGGAAEAFF.

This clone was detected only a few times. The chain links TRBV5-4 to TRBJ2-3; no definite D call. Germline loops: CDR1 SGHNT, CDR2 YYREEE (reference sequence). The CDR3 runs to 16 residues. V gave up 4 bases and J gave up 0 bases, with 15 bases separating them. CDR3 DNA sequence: TGTGCCAGCAGCCTCCCGGTGGGCGAGAGCACAGATACGCAGTATTTT. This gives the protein CASSLPVGESTDTQYF.

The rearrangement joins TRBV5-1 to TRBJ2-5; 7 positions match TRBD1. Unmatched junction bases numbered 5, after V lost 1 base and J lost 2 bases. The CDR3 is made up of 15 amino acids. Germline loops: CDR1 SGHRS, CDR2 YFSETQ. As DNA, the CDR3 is TGCGCCAGCAGCTTGATTTTCAGGGGGCAAGAGACCCAGTACTTC. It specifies CASSLIFRGQETQYF.

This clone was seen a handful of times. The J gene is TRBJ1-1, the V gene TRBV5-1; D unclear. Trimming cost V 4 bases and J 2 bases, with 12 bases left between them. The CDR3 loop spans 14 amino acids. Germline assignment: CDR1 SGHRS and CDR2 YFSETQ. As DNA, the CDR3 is TGCGCCAGCAGCCGTGGTTCACCCAACACTGAAGCTTTCTTT. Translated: CASSRGSPNTEAFF. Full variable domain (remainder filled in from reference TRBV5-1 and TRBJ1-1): KAGVTQTPRYLIKTRGQQVTLSCSPISGHRSVSWYQQTPGQGLQFLFEYFSETQRNKGNFPGRFSGRQFSNSRSEMNVSTLELGDSALYLCASSRGSPNTEAFFGQGTRLTVV.

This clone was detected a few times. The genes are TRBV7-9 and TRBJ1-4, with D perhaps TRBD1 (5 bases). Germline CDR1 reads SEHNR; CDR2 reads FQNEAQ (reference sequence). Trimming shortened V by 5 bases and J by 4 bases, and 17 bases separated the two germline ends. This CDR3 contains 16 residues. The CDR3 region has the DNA TGTGCCAGCAGCCAACCCTTGACAGACCTTAATGAAAAACTGTTTTTT. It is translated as CASSQPLTDLNEKLFF.

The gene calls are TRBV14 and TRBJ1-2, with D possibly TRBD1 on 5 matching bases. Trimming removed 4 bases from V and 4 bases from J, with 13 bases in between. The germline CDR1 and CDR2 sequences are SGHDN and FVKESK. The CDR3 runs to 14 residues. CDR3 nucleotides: TGTGCCAGCAGCCTCTGGGAGGGGCGCTATGGCTACACCTTC. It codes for CASSLWEGRYGYTF.

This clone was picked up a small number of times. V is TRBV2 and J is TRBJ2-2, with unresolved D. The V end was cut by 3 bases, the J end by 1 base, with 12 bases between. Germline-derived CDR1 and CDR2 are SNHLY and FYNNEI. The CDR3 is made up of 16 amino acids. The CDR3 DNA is TGTGCCAGCAGTGACCAGGACCCTGGGAACACCGGGGAGCTGTTTTTT. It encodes CASSDQDPGNTGELFF.

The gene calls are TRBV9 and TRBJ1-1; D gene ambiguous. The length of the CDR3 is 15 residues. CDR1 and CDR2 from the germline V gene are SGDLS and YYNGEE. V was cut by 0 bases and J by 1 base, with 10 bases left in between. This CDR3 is CASSVAPRQNTEAFF. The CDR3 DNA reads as TGTGCCAGCAGCGTAGCTCCTCGCCAGAACACTGAAGCTTTCTTT.

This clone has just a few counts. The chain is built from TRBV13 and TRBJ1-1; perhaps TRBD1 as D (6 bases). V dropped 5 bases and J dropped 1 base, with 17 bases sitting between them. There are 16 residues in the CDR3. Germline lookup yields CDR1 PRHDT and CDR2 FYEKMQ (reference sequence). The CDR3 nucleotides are TGTGCCAGCAGCATCTGGACAGTCCGGGGGAACACTGAAGCTTTCTTT. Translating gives CASSIWTVRGNTEAFF.

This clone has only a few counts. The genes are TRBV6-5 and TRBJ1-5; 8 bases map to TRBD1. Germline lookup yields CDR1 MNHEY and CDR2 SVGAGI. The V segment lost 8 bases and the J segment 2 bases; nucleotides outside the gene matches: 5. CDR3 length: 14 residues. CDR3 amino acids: CASASTGGNQPQHF. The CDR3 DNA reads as TGTGCCAGCGCCTCGACAGGGGGCAATCAGCCCCAGCATTTT.

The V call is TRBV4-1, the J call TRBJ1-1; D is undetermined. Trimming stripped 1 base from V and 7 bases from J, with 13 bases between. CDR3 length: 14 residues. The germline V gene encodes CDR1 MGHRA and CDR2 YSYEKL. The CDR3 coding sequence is TGCGCCAGCAGCCAAGTGTCAGCGGGCAGTGAAGCTTTCTTT. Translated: CASSQVSAGSEAFF.

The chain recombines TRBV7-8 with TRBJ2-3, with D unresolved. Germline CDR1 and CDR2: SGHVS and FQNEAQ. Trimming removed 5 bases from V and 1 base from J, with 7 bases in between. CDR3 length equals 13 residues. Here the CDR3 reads CASSHYGTDTQYF. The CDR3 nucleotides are TGTGCCAGCAGCCACTACGGCACAGATACGCAGTATTTT.

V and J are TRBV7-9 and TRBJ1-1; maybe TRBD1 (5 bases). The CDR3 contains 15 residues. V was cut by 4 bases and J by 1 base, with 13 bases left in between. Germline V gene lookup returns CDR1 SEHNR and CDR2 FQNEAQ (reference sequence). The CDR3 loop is CASSSSGHTNTEAFF. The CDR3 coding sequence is TGTGCCAGCAGCTCCTCCGGACACACGAACACTGAAGCTTTCTTT.

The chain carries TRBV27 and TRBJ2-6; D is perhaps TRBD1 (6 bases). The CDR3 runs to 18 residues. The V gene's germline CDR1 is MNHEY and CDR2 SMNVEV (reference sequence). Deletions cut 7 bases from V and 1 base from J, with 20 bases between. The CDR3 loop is CASTHIGTRGSGANVLTF. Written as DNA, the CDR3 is TGTGCCAGCACCCATATCGGAACCAGGGGATCTGGGGCCAACGTCCTGACTTTC.

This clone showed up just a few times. The CDR3 DNA reads TGTGCCACCCAAAGGAACCCTGGCTACACCTTC. Its translation: CATQRNPGYTF. V usage is TRBV28 and J usage is TRBJ1-2; no clear D. Trimming took 10 bases from V and 7 from J, leaving 13 bases between them. The CDR3 sequence is 11 residues long. Germline V gene data show CDR1 as MDHEN and CDR2 as SYDVKM.

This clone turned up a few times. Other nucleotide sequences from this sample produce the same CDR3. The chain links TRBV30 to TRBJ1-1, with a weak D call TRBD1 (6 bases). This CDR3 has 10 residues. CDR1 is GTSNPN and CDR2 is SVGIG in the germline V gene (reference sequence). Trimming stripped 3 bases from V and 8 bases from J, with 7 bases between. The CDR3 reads CAWRGTEAFF. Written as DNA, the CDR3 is TGTGCCTGGAGAGGGACAGAAGCTTTCTTT.

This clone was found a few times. CDR3 in DNA: TGTGCCAGCAGCGCGAGCGGGGGGGCCGGCAATGAGCAGTTCTTC. It encodes CASSASGGAGNEQFF. This chain joins TRBV7-2 and TRBJ2-1; 10 positions agree with TRBD2. In germline, CDR1 is SGHTA, CDR2 FQGNSA. The CDR3 runs 15 residues. Trimming removed 5 bases from V and 6 bases from J; junction bases left unmatched: 7.

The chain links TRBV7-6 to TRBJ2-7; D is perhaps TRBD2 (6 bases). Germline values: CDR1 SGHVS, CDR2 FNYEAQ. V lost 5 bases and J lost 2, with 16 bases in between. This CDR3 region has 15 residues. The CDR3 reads CASSLQAGSPYEQYF. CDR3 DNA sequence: TGTGCCAGCAGCCTCCAGGCGGGGTCTCCCTACGAGCAGTACTTC. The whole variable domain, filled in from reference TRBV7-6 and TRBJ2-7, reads GAGVSQSPRYKVTKRGQDVALRCDPISGHVSLYWYRQALGQGPEFLTYFNYEAQQDKSGLPNDRFSAERPEGSISTLTIQRTEQRDSAMYRCASSLQAGSPYEQYFGPGTRLTVT.

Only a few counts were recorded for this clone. The CDR3 spells CASSLDILGGYTF. CDR3 in DNA: TGTGCCAGCAGCCTAGACATCCTTGGGGGCTACACCTTC. The chain employs TRBV6-6 and TRBJ1-2; the D is unclear. The CDR3 is made up of 13 amino acids. Germline CDR1 MNHNY, CDR2 SVGAGI (reference sequence). Trimming pared 6 bases from V and 8 bases from J, leaving 16 bases between.

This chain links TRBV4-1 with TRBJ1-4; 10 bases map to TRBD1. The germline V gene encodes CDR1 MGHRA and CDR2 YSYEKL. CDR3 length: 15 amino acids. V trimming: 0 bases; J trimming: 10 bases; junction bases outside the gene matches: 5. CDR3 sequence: CASSQDRDRGGKLFF. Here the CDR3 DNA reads TGCGCCAGCAGCCAAGATAGGGACAGGGGCGGAAAACTGTTTTTT.

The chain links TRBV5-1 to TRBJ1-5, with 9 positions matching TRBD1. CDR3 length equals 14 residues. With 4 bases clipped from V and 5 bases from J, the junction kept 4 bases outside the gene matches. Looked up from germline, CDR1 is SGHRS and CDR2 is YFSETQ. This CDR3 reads CASSPGQGDQPQHF. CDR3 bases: TGCGCCAGCAGCCCGGGACAGGGCGATCAGCCCCAGCATTTT.

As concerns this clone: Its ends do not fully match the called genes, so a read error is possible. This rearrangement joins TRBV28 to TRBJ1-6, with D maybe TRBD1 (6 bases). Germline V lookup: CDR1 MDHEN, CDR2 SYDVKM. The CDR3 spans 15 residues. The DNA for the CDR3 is TGTGCCAGCAGACTTAAAGGGGGGTATAGTTCACCCCTCCACTTT. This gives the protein CASRLKGGYSSPLHF.

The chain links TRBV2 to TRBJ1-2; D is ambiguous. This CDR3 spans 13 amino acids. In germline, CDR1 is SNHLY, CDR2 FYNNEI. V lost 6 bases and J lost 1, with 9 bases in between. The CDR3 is CASSRDFNYGYTF. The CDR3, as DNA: TGTGCCAGCAGCAGAGACTTTAACTATGGCTACACCTTC. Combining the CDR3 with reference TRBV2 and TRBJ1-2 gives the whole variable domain EPEVTQTPSHQVTQMGQEVILRCVPISNHLYFYWYRQILGQKVEFLVSFYNNEISEKSEIFDDQFSVERPDGSNFTLKIRSTKLEDSAMYFCASSRDFNYGYTFGSGTRLTVV.

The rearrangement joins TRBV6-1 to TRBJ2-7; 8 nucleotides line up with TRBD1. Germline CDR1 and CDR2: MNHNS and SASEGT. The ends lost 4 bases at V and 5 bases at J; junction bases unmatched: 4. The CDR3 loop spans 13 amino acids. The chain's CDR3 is CASSAQTGDEQYF. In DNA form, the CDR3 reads TGTGCCAGCAGTGCCCAGACAGGGGACGAGCAGTACTTC.

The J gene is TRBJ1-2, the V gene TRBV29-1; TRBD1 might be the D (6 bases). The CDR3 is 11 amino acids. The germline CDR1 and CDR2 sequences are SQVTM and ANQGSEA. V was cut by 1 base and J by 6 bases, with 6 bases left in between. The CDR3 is CSVEAGDGYTF. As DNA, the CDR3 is TGCAGCGTTGAAGCAGGGGATGGCTACACCTTC.

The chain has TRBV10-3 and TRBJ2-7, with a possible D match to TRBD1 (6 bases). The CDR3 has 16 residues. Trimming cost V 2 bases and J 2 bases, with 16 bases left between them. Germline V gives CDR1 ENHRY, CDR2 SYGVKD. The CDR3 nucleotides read TGTGCCATCAGTGAGGGGAAGGGGACACTCACCTACGAGCAGTACTTC. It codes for CAISEGKGTLTYEQYF.

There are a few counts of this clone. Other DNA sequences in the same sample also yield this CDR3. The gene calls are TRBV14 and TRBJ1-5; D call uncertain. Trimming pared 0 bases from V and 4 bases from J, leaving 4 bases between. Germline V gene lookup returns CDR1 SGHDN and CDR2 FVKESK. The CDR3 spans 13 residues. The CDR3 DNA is TGTGCCAGCAGCCAAGATCTGAATCAGCCCCAGCATTTT. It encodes CASSQDLNQPQHF.

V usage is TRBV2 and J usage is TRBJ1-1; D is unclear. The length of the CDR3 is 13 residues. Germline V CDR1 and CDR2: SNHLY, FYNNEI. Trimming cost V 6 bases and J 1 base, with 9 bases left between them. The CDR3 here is CASRFRRNTEAFF. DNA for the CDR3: TGTGCCAGCAGATTCAGAAGGAACACTGAAGCTTTCTTT.